Presented here are 6 T cell receptor beta chains from one specimen sequenced in a study of CD8+ T cells in alopecia areata. Following RNA extraction, reverse transcription yielded cDNA that acted as the sequencing template. Generated by immunoSEQ multiplex PCR, the TCRdb table keeps only in-frame clones and is missing some. The sample lists some 99,000 clones, over 40% occurring once. Sequencing was performed on CD4+ T cells sorted from blood. The receptors originated from a human donor with alopecia areata.

The gene calls are TRBV14 and TRBJ2-4; D remains ambiguous. The CDR3 is 13 residues long. Germline CDR1 reads SGHDN; CDR2 reads FVKESK. V gave up 4 bases and J gave up 6 bases, with 10 bases separating them. CDR3 sequence reads: CASSRSRGNIQYF. The DNA for the CDR3 is TGTGCCAGCAGCCGATCAAGAGGAAACATTCAGTACTTC.

This clone was counted a few times. The chain employs TRBV29-1 and TRBJ2-3; no firm D call. The CDR3 length is 12 residues. Germline loops: CDR1 SQVTM, CDR2 ANQGSEA. Between the trimmed V and J ends, which lost 5 bases and 0 bases, there was a span of 6 bases. The CDR3 loop reads CSVLDSTDTQYF. The DNA of the CDR3 is TGCAGCGTTTTAGATAGCACAGATACGCAGTATTTT.

The chain uses TRBV29-1 and TRBJ1-6; D gene unclear. Germline V gene sequence: CDR1 SQVTM, CDR2 ANQGSEA. This CDR3 contains 14 residues. V was clipped by 4 bases and J by 6 bases, with 13 bases between them. In nucleotides, the CDR3 is TGCAGCGTTGCCCGGCAGGACTCTAATTCACCCCTCCACTTT. Translating gives CSVARQDSNSPLHF. The variable domain in full, with the rest retrieved from reference TRBV29-1 and TRBJ1-6, is SAVISQKPSRDICQRGTSLTIQCQVDSQVTMMFWYRQQPGQSLTLIATANQGSEATYESGFVIDKFPISRPNLTFSTLTVSNMSPEDSSIYLCSVARQDSNSPLHFGNGTRLTVT.

This rearrangement joins TRBV7-2 to TRBJ2-7; the match to TRBD2 covers 10 bases. In germline, CDR1 is SGHTA, CDR2 FQGNSA. J was trimmed by 9 bases and V by 2 bases; bases with no gene match: 10. The CDR3 spans 15 residues. CDR3: CASSLLAGDTHGQYF. The CDR3 DNA follows: TGTGCCAGCAGCTTACTAGCGGGAGACACCCACGGGCAGTACTTC. Full variable domain (rest looked up from reference TRBV7-2 and TRBJ2-7): GAGVSQSPSNKVTEKGKDVELRCDPISGHTALYWYRQSLGQGLEFLIYFQGNSAPDKSGLPSDRFSAERTGGSVSTLTIQRTQQEDSAVYLCASSLLAGDTHGQYFGPGTRLTVT.

The chain combines TRBV27 with TRBJ2-1, with D perhaps matching TRBD1 (5 bases). The CDR3 sequence is 15 residues long. The V gene's germline CDR1 is MNHEY and CDR2 SMNVEV (reference sequence). V lost 8 bases, J lost 1 base, and 15 bases lay in between. CDR3 amino acids: CASPPTVSSYNEQFF. The CDR3, as DNA: TGTGCCAGCCCACCGACAGTCTCTTCCTACAATGAGCAGTTCTTC.

The rearrangement links TRBV19 to TRBJ2-1; D possibly uses TRBD1 or TRBD2 (5 bases each). CDR1 and CDR2 from the germline V gene are LNHDA and SQIVND (reference sequence). The CDR3 extends over 15 amino acids. V shed 3 bases and J shed 9 bases, with 18 bases lying between them. The CDR3 DNA reads as TGTGCCAGTAGTATTGAGGGCCCATGGGACGTTGAGCAGTTCTTC. This codes for CASSIEGPWDVEQFF.